The entry below gives a single T cell receptor beta chain sequence along with its context. In the source study's methods: Estimates of nucleated cell counts were drawn from the amplification of reference gene primers. Measured with immunoSEQ multiplex PCR; TCRdb has only the in-frame clones, and not every one. Clone size and V and J calls were adopted from that table, with D and trimming inferred from the DNA. The table records about 180,000 clones, around 89% of them present only once. The sample belongs to a study of blood T cell repertoires in COVID-19. Turning to the study itself: T cells, B-cell-depleted T cells, or PBMCs supplied cDNA or gDNA.

The trim removed 2 bases at V and 5 bases at J, leaving 2 bases unmatched. This CDR3 region has 15 residues. Germline loops: CDR1 LGHNA, CDR2 YSLEER. The sample was peripheral blood. The gene calls are TRBV4-3 and TRBJ1-4, with TRBD1 matching over 10 bases. The source is a man younger than 35 who had recovered from COVID-19. CDR3 residues: CASSQPGQGNEKLFF. The CDR3 bases are TGCGCCAGCAGCCAACCGGGACAGGGGAATGAAAAACTGTTTTTT.